Below, 17 T cell receptor beta chains from the same sample are listed, as sequenced in a study of OX40 agonist ivuxolimab in advanced cancers. The protocol was immunoSEQ multiplex PCR, while the TCRdb copy is restricted to in-frame clones and leaves out a portion. The sample has about 35,000 clones; 65% to 75% are singletons. The starting material was CD4+ or CD8+ T cells sorted from blood, obtained in a trial of the OX40 agonist ivuxolimab. The receptors derive from an adult with an advanced solid tumor such as melanoma, head and neck, liver or kidney cancer.

This clone was observed a few times. The V and J genes are TRBV29-1 and TRBJ2-5, with D perhaps given as TRBD1 or TRBD2 (5 bases each). Per germline, CDR1 SQVTM and CDR2 ANQGSEA. Trimming stripped 7 bases from V and 1 base from J, with 13 bases between. CDR3 length: 13 residues. The CDR3 nucleotides read TGCAGCGGTGACGGGGCGCTCCAAGAGACCCAGTACTTC. It specifies CSGDGALQETQYF.

The chain recombines TRBV9 with TRBJ2-5; either TRBD1 or TRBD2 may fit D (5 bases each). The last part of the DNA fits TRBJ2-7 better; the J call may be wrong. Germline V gives CDR1 SGDLS, CDR2 YYNGEE. The CDR3 length is 15 residues. The CDR3 DNA reads as TGTGCCAGCAGCGTAGACTGGGGGAGCTCCTACGAGCAGTACTTC. Residues: CASSVDWGSSYEQYF.

The rearrangement uses TRBV5-1 and TRBJ2-2; D gene uncertain. V lost 4 bases to trimming and J lost 0 bases, with 13 bases between them. The germline V gene encodes CDR1 SGHRS and CDR2 YFSETQ. The CDR3 is 16 residues long. CDR3 sequence reads: CASSRLYSANTGELFF. In DNA, the CDR3 is TGCGCCAGCAGCCGGTTATACTCCGCGAACACCGGGGAGCTGTTTTTT.

The chain uses TRBV19 and TRBJ2-7; 9 positions agree with TRBD1. In germline, CDR1 is LNHDA, CDR2 SQIVND (reference sequence). The CDR3 runs 15 residues. V was clipped by 5 bases and J by 4 bases; unmatched bases: 9. The CDR3 nucleotides read TGTGCCAGTAGTCCCACTGGACAGGGGAAATACGAGCAGTACGTC. It yields the protein CASSPTGQGKYEQYV.

This rearrangement joins TRBV2 to TRBJ1-4; TRBD1 matches 7 bases. The CDR3 has 17 amino acids. Germline CDR1 is SNHLY and CDR2 is FYNNEI. V shed 6 bases and J 5 bases; nucleotides not matched to a gene: 15. Written as DNA, the CDR3 is TGTGCCAGCAGGCCGGGACAGCGGTGGTTGTTGAATGAAAAACTGTTTTTT. Residues: CASRPGQRWLLNEKLFF.

J is TRBJ1-1 and V is TRBV7-9; no clear D. Germline lookup yields CDR1 SEHNR and CDR2 FQNEAQ (reference sequence). The V end was cut by 0 bases, the J end by 4 bases, with 12 bases between. The CDR3 contains 15 residues. CDR3 nucleotide sequence: TGTGCCAGCAGCTTAGCGTCCCAGGAACGCACTGAAGCTTTCTTT. Amino acid sequence: CASSLASQERTEAFF.

The J gene is TRBJ2-3, the V gene TRBV12-5; D possibly corresponds to TRBD1 (6 bases). V was clipped by 5 bases and J by 6 bases, with 12 bases between them. The CDR3 contains 13 residues. Germline V gene data show CDR1 as LGHNT and CDR2 as FRNRAP. The CDR3 DNA follows: TGTGCTAGTGGTCAGGGGTTGTCCGATACGCAGTATTTT. Protein: CASGQGLSDTQYF. Supplemented by reference TRBV12-5 and TRBJ2-3, the full variable domain reads DARVTQTPRHKVTEMGQEVTMRCQPILGHNTVFWYRQTMMQGLELLAYFRNRAPLDDSGMPKDRFSAEMPDATLATLKIQPSEPRDSAVYFCASGQGLSDTQYFGPGTRLTVL.

The rearrangement joins TRBV7-2 to TRBJ2-5; D may match TRBD1 or TRBD2 (5 bases each). The CDR3 sequence is 14 residues long. Germline V gene sequence: CDR1 SGHTA, CDR2 FQGNSA. The ends were cut back, 5 bases at V and 5 bases at J, with 15 bases in the middle. CDR3 in amino acids: CASSRGRGRETQYF. CDR3 nucleotide sequence: TGTGCCAGCAGCCGGGGCCGTGGACGGGAGACCCAGTACTTC. The full variable domain, its missing parts supplied by reference TRBV7-2 and TRBJ2-5, is GAGVSQSPSNKVTEKGKDVELRCDPISGHTALYWYRQSLGQGLEFLIYFQGNSAPDKSGLPSDRFSAERTGGSVSTLTIQRTQQEDSAVYLCASSRGRGRETQYFGPGTRLLVL.

The chain employs TRBV11-3 and TRBJ2-5, with unresolved D. There are 16 residues in the CDR3. Trimming took 0 bases from V and 0 from J, leaving 11 bases between them. CDR1 and CDR2 (germline): SGHNT, YENEEA. CDR3 sequence reads: CASSLDRLGNQETQYF. For the CDR3, the DNA is TGTGCCAGCAGCTTAGATCGGTTGGGTAACCAAGAGACCCAGTACTTC.

This clone was observed a single time. The chain has TRBV6-4 and TRBJ1-3; TRBD1 aligns across 8 bases. This CDR3 spans 14 amino acids. The junction had 5 bases not matched to a gene; V was cut back by 7 bases and J by 3 bases. CDR1 and CDR2 (germline): MRHNA, SNTAGT. CDR3 DNA: TGTGCCAGCAAATCGGACAGGGATGGAAACACCATATATTTT. Translation: CASKSDRDGNTIYF.

J is TRBJ2-7 and V is TRBV5-1; 9 positions match TRBD1. The CDR3 extends over 15 amino acids. Germline loops: CDR1 SGHRS, CDR2 YFSETQ. Unmatched junction bases numbered 9, after V lost 4 bases and J lost 4 bases. CDR3 sequence (DNA): TGCGCCAGCAGCCTCTCTGGGACAGGGTTATACGAGCAGTACTTC. Protein sequence: CASSLSGTGLYEQYF.

CDR3 sequence: CASSLSQGNHEQYF. The DNA for the CDR3 is TGCGCCAGCAGCTTGTCGCAGGGGAACCACGAGCAGTACTTC. The V gene is TRBV5-1, the J gene TRBJ2-5; perhaps TRBD1 as D (6 bases). The J call may be in error: the DNA end matches TRBJ2-7 better. The CDR3 sequence is 14 residues long. Germline CDR1 reads SGHRS; CDR2 reads YFSETQ.

The rearrangement joins TRBV7-8 to TRBJ2-1, with a possible D match to TRBD2 (6 bases). CDR3 length: 16 residues. From germline, CDR1 is SGHVS and CDR2 FQNEAQ. The V and J ends lost 5 bases and 4 bases respectively, with 18 bases between them. In DNA form, the CDR3 reads TGTGCCAGCAGCCCGTACGGACGGGGAGGATACAATGAGCAGTTCTTC. The encoded protein is CASSPYGRGGYNEQFF. Supplemented by reference TRBV7-8 and TRBJ2-1, the full variable domain reads GAGVSQSPRYKVAKRGQDVALRCDPISGHVSLFWYQQALGQGPEFLTYFQNEAQLDKSGLPSDRFFAERPEGSVSTLKIQRTQQEDSAVYLCASSPYGRGGYNEQFFGPGTRLTVL.

The chain recombines TRBV7-2 with TRBJ1-3; D might be TRBD1 (5 bases). The CDR3 has 17 amino acids. CDR1 and CDR2 (germline): SGHTA, FQGNSA. V gave up 1 base and J gave up 0 bases, with 13 bases separating them. CDR3 protein: CASSLGGTFSSGNTIYF. CDR3 DNA: TGTGCCAGCAGCTTAGGTGGGACTTTCAGCTCTGGAAACACCATATATTTT.

The genes are TRBV12-5 and TRBJ1-4; 8 positions match TRBD1. Germline trimming cut 7 bases from V and 7 bases from J; bases unmatched to any gene: 5. This CDR3 is 13 amino acids long. CDR1 and CDR2 (germline): LGHNT, FRNRAP. The CDR3 is CASALDRGEKLFF. The CDR3 nucleotides read TGTGCTAGTGCCCTCGACAGGGGTGAAAAACTGTTTTTT.

This clone was counted a single time. V usage is TRBV28 and J usage is TRBJ1-2; no reliable D call. V lost 4 bases and J lost 4, with 13 bases in between. Germline V lookup: CDR1 MDHEN, CDR2 SYDVKM. This CDR3 spans 14 amino acids. The DNA for the CDR3 is TGTGCCAGCAGTTATAGGTCAGGCCTCTATGGCTACACCTTC. Amino acid sequence: CASSYRSGLYGYTF.

V is TRBV10-1 and J is TRBJ1-1; 7 nucleotides agree with TRBD1. Trimming cost V 4 bases and J 8 bases; bases outside gene matches: 10. Germline CDR1 reads WNHNN; CDR2 reads SYGVQD (reference sequence). CDR3 length: 14 residues. The CDR3 protein is CASSGPSDRSEAFF. The CDR3 DNA is TGCGCCAGCAGTGGCCCCTCGGACAGGTCGGAAGCTTTCTTT.